The next 19 T cell receptor beta chains were all read from a single sample in a study of OX40 agonist ivuxolimab in advanced cancers. Generated by immunoSEQ multiplex PCR, the TCRdb table keeps only in-frame clones and is missing some. This table has approximately 15,000 clones, approximately 88% appearing once. The sequencing here drew on CD4+ or CD8+ T cells sorted from blood, taken in a trial of the OX40 agonist ivuxolimab. These receptors were collected from an adult with an advanced solid tumor such as melanoma, head and neck, liver or kidney cancer.

V usage is TRBV7-9 and J usage is TRBJ2-1, with D hard to call. Trimming cost V 10 bases and J 1 base, with 14 bases left between them. This CDR3 is 14 amino acids long. CDR1 is SEHNR, CDR2 FQNEAQ, per germline (reference sequence). CDR3 nucleotides: TGTGCCATCCCGTATCACCCATCCTACAATGAGCAGTTCTTC. Translated: CAIPYHPSYNEQFF.

This chain uses TRBV14 with TRBJ2-7; unclear D gene. The V gene lost 1 base and the J gene lost 3 bases, with 10 bases spanning the gap. This CDR3 comprises 14 residues. Germline CDR1 SGHDN, CDR2 FVKESK. CDR3 sequence reads: CASSQVDGYYEQYF. The DNA for the CDR3 is TGTGCCAGCAGCCAAGTGGACGGATACTACGAGCAGTACTTC. Supplemented by reference TRBV14 and TRBJ2-7, the full variable domain reads EAGVTQFPSHSVIEKGQTVTLRCDPISGHDNLYWYRRVMGKEIKFLLHFVKESKQDESGMPNNRFLAERTGGTYSTLKVQPAELEDSGVYFCASSQVDGYYEQYFGPGTRLTVT.

The chain has TRBV29-1 and TRBJ1-1, with D tentatively TRBD1 (5 bases). Germline V lookup: CDR1 SQVTM, CDR2 ANQGSEA. The CDR3 totals 12 residues. The V end was cut by 8 bases, the J end by 3 bases, with 13 bases between. CDR3 in amino acids: CSLGGSDTEAFF. CDR3 in DNA: TGCAGCCTCGGGGGGTCGGACACTGAAGCTTTCTTT.

The V call is TRBV4-1, the J call TRBJ2-1; TRBD2 agrees at 14 bases. Looked up from germline, CDR1 is MGHRA and CDR2 is YSYEKL. V trimming: 1 base; J trimming: 7 bases; junction bases outside the gene matches: 6. The CDR3 loop spans 17 amino acids. CDR3 loop: CASSQVRLAGGRNEQFF. The CDR3 region has the DNA TGCGCCAGCAGCCAAGTCCGACTAGCGGGAGGGCGGAATGAGCAGTTCTTC.

This chain links TRBV2 with TRBJ2-7, with D tentatively TRBD1 (5 bases). Germline CDR1 and CDR2: SNHLY and FYNNEI. The CDR3 loop spans 15 amino acids. V lost 1 base to trimming and J lost 3 bases, with 13 bases between them. CDR3 residues: CASSEDQGLGYEQYF. The CDR3 bases are TGTGCCAGCAGTGAAGATCAGGGTCTAGGCTACGAGCAGTACTTC.

This clone has only one observation. The chain carries TRBV20-1 and TRBJ2-7; D uncertain. V lost 1 base and J lost 3, with 4 bases in between. CDR3 size: 11 residues. The V gene's germline CDR1 is DFQATT and CDR2 SNEGSKA (reference sequence). CDR3 sequence reads: CSARANYEQYF. The CDR3 coding sequence is TGCAGTGCTAGAGCCAACTACGAGCAGTACTTC.

The chain has TRBV6-1 and TRBJ1-1; D is unresolved. CDR3 size: 12 residues. V shed 6 bases and J shed 3 bases, with 8 bases lying between them. The V gene's germline CDR1 is MNHNS and CDR2 SASEGT. CDR3 loop: CASRDRYTEAFF. The CDR3 nucleotides read TGTGCCAGCAGGGACCGTTACACTGAAGCTTTCTTT.

The J gene is TRBJ1-1, the V gene TRBV6-5; TRBD1 aligns across 9 bases. Per the germline V gene, CDR1 is MNHEY and CDR2 is SVGAGI. V lost 7 bases, J lost 4 bases, and 10 bases stayed unmatched. The CDR3 sequence is 15 residues long. Written as DNA, the CDR3 is TGTGCCAGCATCCTGACAGGGGGAGGAGGCACTGAAGCTTTCTTT. It translates to CASILTGGGGTEAFF.

This chain links TRBV27 with TRBJ1-4; no reliable D call. V lost 6 bases to trimming and J lost 6 bases, with 8 bases between them. The CDR3 is 12 residues long. The germline V gene encodes CDR1 MNHEY and CDR2 SMNVEV (reference sequence). Here the CDR3 reads CASRSGYEKLFF. The CDR3 DNA reads as TGTGCCAGCAGGTCGGGGTATGAAAAACTGTTTTTT.

The chain links TRBV4-3 to TRBJ2-7, with 8 bases lining up with TRBD1. After removal of 6 bases from V and 4 bases from J, the junction contained 8 bases not matched to a gene. This CDR3 is built from 14 residues. Looked up from germline, CDR1 is LGHNA and CDR2 is YSLEER. CDR3 sequence (DNA): TGCGCCAGCAGTTGGACAGGGAGTAATTACGAGCAGTACTTC. Residues: CASSWTGSNYEQYF.

The rearrangement links TRBV21-1 to TRBJ2-7; TRBD1 was called by the table and not checked on the DNA. TRBV21-1 counts as a pseudogene. CDR3 size: 14 residues. Here the CDR3 reads CASSKPGTGGEQYF. CDR3 in DNA: TGTGCCAGCAGCAAACCCGGGACAGGGGGCGAGCAGTACTTC.

This clone was found once. The rearrangement uses TRBV10-2 and TRBJ2-7, with D perhaps matching TRBD2 (5 bases). V lost 8 bases to trimming and J lost 6 bases, with 14 bases between them. The CDR3 consists of 12 residues. Germline CDR1 and CDR2: WSHSY and SAAADI. CDR3 sequence: CASRALVSEQYF. In DNA form, the CDR3 reads TGCGCCAGCCGCGCACTAGTAAGCGAGCAGTACTTC.

The J gene is TRBJ2-7, the V gene TRBV29-1; D might be TRBD2 (6 bases). This CDR3 comprises 13 residues. V was cut by 7 bases and J by 6 bases, with 19 bases left in between. CDR1 and CDR2 from the germline V gene are SQVTM and ANQGSEA. CDR3 DNA: TGCAGCGCAACCGGACTAAGCACCGTCGAGCAGTACTTC. It is translated as CSATGLSTVEQYF.

J is TRBJ2-5 and V is TRBV7-8; no clear D. V was clipped by 1 base and J by 2 bases, with 14 bases between them. The CDR3 runs 16 residues. Germline assignment: CDR1 SGHVS and CDR2 FQNEAQ. In DNA, the CDR3 is TGTGCCAGCAGCTTAGAAAGCCGGCAGTTGCAAGAGACCCAGTACTTC. It translates to CASSLESRQLQETQYF.

V usage is TRBV7-9 and J usage is TRBJ1-2; 9 bases map to TRBD1. There are 17 residues in the CDR3. V shed 2 bases, J shed 1 base, and the junction held 8 bases outside the gene matches. Looked up from germline, CDR1 is SEHNR and CDR2 is FQNEAQ (reference sequence). The CDR3 reads CASSLLDRGIRNYGYTF. The DNA of the CDR3 is TGTGCCAGCAGCTTACTAGACAGGGGGATACGTAACTATGGCTACACCTTC.

This sequence joins TRBV5-1 and TRBJ2-7; D is uncertain. This CDR3 has 13 residues. The germline V gene encodes CDR1 SGHRS and CDR2 YFSETQ. Trimming removed 4 bases at V and 7 bases at J, with 15 bases between. The CDR3 bases are TGCGCCAGCAGCGCCACCGCGATAAGGGAGCAGTACTTC. This sequence encodes CASSATAIREQYF.

The rearrangement uses TRBV7-6 and TRBJ1-1, with D possibly being TRBD1 (6 bases). CDR3 size: 14 residues. The germline V and J ends were trimmed by 8 bases and 7 bases, with 20 bases remaining between them. Germline CDR1 SGHVS, CDR2 FNYEAQ. The CDR3: CASQTELGQNEAFF. As DNA, the CDR3 is TGTGCCAGCCAAACCGAACTAGGACAGAATGAAGCTTTCTTT.

The rearrangement links TRBV27 to TRBJ1-1, with 9 bases identical to TRBD1. The CDR3 runs 16 residues. Germline V gene data show CDR1 as MNHEY and CDR2 as SMNVEV (reference sequence). V was pared by 5 bases and J by 3 bases, with 10 bases of the junction left unmatched. The CDR3 sequence: CASSTGDRERHTEAFF. CDR3 nucleotides: TGTGCCAGCAGTACCGGGGACAGGGAAAGGCACACTGAAGCTTTCTTT.

In DNA, the CDR3 is TGTGCCAGCAGGGACCAGGAACAAGAGACCCAGTACTTC. Its translation: CASRDQEQETQYF. J is TRBJ2-5 and V is TRBV6-1; D remains ambiguous. CDR1 and CDR2 from the germline V gene are MNHNS and SASEGT. The V end was cut by 6 bases, the J end by 2 bases, with 10 bases between. The CDR3 spans 13 residues.